These 14 T cell receptor beta chains were sequenced from one sample in a study of brain T cells in children with intractable seizures. Data came from immunoSEQ multiplex PCR; TCRdb stores just in-frame clones and leaves some out. Of 80,000 or so clones detected, just over 90% appear once; the ten largest clones hold less than 2%. The material sequenced was peripheral blood, taken at surgery. The receptors here all came from a boy younger than two with tuberous sclerosis and intractable seizures.

CDR3 coding DNA: TGTGCGAGTTGTGTGGATCACAGGGCAGGGAAAGCCTACGAGCAGTACTTC. The encoded protein is CASCVDHRAGKAYEQYF. This rearrangement joins TRBV19 to TRBJ2-7; possibly TRBD1 for D (6 bases). This CDR3 contains 17 residues. Germline values: CDR1 LNHDA, CDR2 SQIVND (reference sequence).

This clone occurred a few times. This chain links TRBV6-4 with TRBJ1-2, with TRBD1 matching over 9 bases. CDR3 length: 12 amino acids. Germline V gene data show CDR1 as MRHNA and CDR2 as SNTAGT. The J segment lost 8 bases and the V segment lost 5 bases, leaving 3 bases of the junction unmatched. In DNA form, the CDR3 reads TGTGCCAGCAGTCCCGGGACAGGGGGCTACACCTTC. It specifies CASSPGTGGYTF.

This clone was counted between two and nine times. The chain recombines TRBV19 with TRBJ1-1, with unresolved D. V lost 6 bases and J 4 bases, leaving 12 bases between the germline ends. Germline V CDR1 and CDR2: LNHDA, SQIVND (reference sequence). This CDR3 is 13 amino acids long. CDR3 in DNA: TGTGCCAGTAGCCTAGGTCTACTCACTGAAGCTTTCTTT. It specifies CASSLGLLTEAFF.

The V call is TRBV5-1, the J call TRBJ1-6; 8 positions match TRBD1. Germline V CDR1 and CDR2: SGHRS, YFSETQ. V trimming: 2 bases; J trimming: 11 bases; junction bases outside the gene matches: 0. CDR3 size: 12 residues. CDR3 DNA sequence: TGCGCCAGCAGCTTACAGGGGGCACCCCTCCACTTT. Translating gives CASSLQGAPLHF.

The rearrangement uses TRBV7-6 and TRBJ2-1; 13 bases line up with TRBD2. This CDR3 region has 15 residues. Germline-derived CDR1 and CDR2 are SGHVS and FNYEAQ. V lost 1 base and J lost 8; bases outside the gene matches: 2. The chain's CDR3 is CASSLGTSGGYEQFF. CDR3 bases: TGTGCCAGCAGCTTAGGGACTAGCGGGGGTTATGAGCAGTTCTTC.

This chain connects TRBV2 to TRBJ1-5, with D possibly TRBD1 on 6 matching bases. The V end lost 6 bases, the J end lost 2 bases, and 11 bases lay between the germline ends. From germline, CDR1 is SNHLY and CDR2 FYNNEI. The CDR3 runs to 14 residues. CDR3 region: CASSLGAGNQPQHF. CDR3 in DNA: TGTGCCAGCAGCCTGGGGGCCGGCAATCAGCCCCAGCATTTT.

The gene calls are TRBV7-9 and TRBJ1-2; D is unclear. Germline V gives CDR1 SEHNR, CDR2 FQNEAQ (reference sequence). V was pared by 2 bases and J by 7 bases, with 14 bases between. The CDR3 covers 14 residues. Written as DNA, the CDR3 is TGTGCCAGCAGCTTATTTCTTGAGTCGAGTGGCTACACCTTC. Translated: CASSLFLESSGYTF.

This clone has only a few counts. This chain connects TRBV30 to TRBJ1-3; no clear D. This CDR3 has 12 amino acids. Germline lookup yields CDR1 GTSNPN and CDR2 SVGIG (reference sequence). Trimming shortened V by 1 base and J by 7 bases, and 8 bases separated the two germline ends. The CDR3: CAWSEAYNTIYF. For the CDR3, the DNA is TGTGCCTGGAGTGAGGCGTACAACACCATATATTTT.

This chain joins TRBV2 and TRBJ1-6; D might be TRBD1 (6 bases). The germline V gene encodes CDR1 SNHLY and CDR2 FYNNEI. This CDR3 contains 15 residues. V gave up 6 bases and J gave up 9 bases, with 18 bases separating them. For the CDR3, the DNA is TGTGCCAGCAGGCCTCGGGACACAACCCCTTCACCCCTCCACTTT. Encoded protein: CASRPRDTTPSPLHF.

The chain recombines TRBV4-1 with TRBJ2-7, with TRBD1 matching over 12 bases. Trimming at V came to 2 bases and at J to 5 bases, leaving 10 bases not matched to a gene. Germline values: CDR1 MGHRA, CDR2 YSYEKL. The CDR3 contains 17 residues. CDR3 DNA: TGCGCCAGCAGCCAAAAAGATCCGGGACAGGGGGCCCACGAGCAGTACTTC. It translates to CASSQKDPGQGAHEQYF.

In this sample, this clone turned up once. The chain recombines TRBV9 with TRBJ2-7; D is ambiguous. Germline assignment: CDR1 SGDLS and CDR2 YYNGEE. This CDR3 is built from 14 residues. The ends were cut back, 2 bases at V and 5 bases at J, with 14 bases in the middle. The CDR3 region is CASSVRAQMDEQYF. The CDR3 coding sequence is TGTGCCAGCAGCGTCCGGGCTCAGATGGACGAGCAGTACTTC.

The DNA of the CDR3 is TGTGCCAGCAGCCGGGGGTGGGCGAACACTGAAGCTTTCTTT. As protein: CASSRGWANTEAFF. This sequence joins TRBV11-2 and TRBJ1-1; weak D call: TRBD1 (5 bases). Trimming cost V 5 bases and J 1 base, with 11 bases left between them. CDR3 length: 14 amino acids. CDR1 and CDR2 (germline): SGHAT, FQNNGV.

The chain joins TRBV5-6 to TRBJ2-7; 7 bases map to TRBD2. The junction had 2 bases not matched to a gene; V was cut back by 4 bases and J by 1 base. Germline lookup yields CDR1 SGHDT and CDR2 YYEEEE. This CDR3 spans 13 amino acids. Here the CDR3 reads CASSPGLSYEQYF. The CDR3 DNA is TGTGCCAGCAGCCCGGGACTATCCTACGAGCAGTACTTC.

The chain is built from TRBV2 and TRBJ2-7; 7 bases are shared with TRBD2. CDR1 is SNHLY and CDR2 is FYNNEI in the germline V gene. CDR3 length: 14 residues. The V gene end was trimmed by 10 bases and the J gene end by 5 bases; junction bases not matched to a gene: 14. The CDR3 region has the DNA TGTGCCACGAGCCGGGACTATCGAGGTGACGAGCAGTACTTC. It yields the protein CATSRDYRGDEQYF.